A selection of T cell receptor beta chains follows, all from one sample in a study of identical twins. TCRdb redid the calling of the 5' RACE reads with MiXCR, one entry per CDR3 protein. The data contain fewer than 500,000 distinct CDR3 sequences, roughly an eighth of them seen just once; the ten biggest clones take up approximately 1%. The sample also formed part of further work on yellow fever vaccine responses in identical twins.

The specimen was CD4+ T cells sorted from blood. The receptors originated from a woman aged 18 to 35 in good health. CDR3s include the opening cysteine and the closing phenylalanine or tryptophan. The D gene is left open where the match is weak. Only part of the rows carry a size: once, few, many, or a class if the clone is expanded.

CDR3nt | CDR3aa | d_gene | abundance | j_gene | v_gene | len
TGTGCCAGCAGCTCTCGGGACACCTTTTACAATGAGCAGTTCTTC | CASSSRDTFYNEQFF | - | - | TRBJ2-1 | TRBV7-2 | 15
TGTGCCAGCAGCTCGGGGGAGTACAATGAGCAGTTCTTC | CASSSGEYNEQFF | - | many | TRBJ2-1 | TRBV7-9 | 13
TGTGCCAGCAGCTTAGGACTAGCGGGAATAGAGACCCAGTACTTC | CASSLGLAGIETQYF | TRBD2 | - | TRBJ2-5 | TRBV7-9 | 15
TGCGCCAGCAGTGTTCTTACCGGACACGGATCTGGGGCCAACGTCCTGACTTTC | CASSVLTGHGSGANVLTF | - | few | TRBJ2-6 | TRBV10-1 | 18
TGCGCCAGCAGCTTTTTGCAGGGACTTACCCCTAACTACGAGCAGTACTTC | CASSFLQGLTPNYEQYF | - | - | TRBJ2-7 | TRBV5-1 | 17
TGTGCCAGCAGTCATATGTCTGATCGGACCACCTACGAGCAGTACTTC | CASSHMSDRTTYEQYF | - | few | TRBJ2-7 | TRBV3-1 | 16
TGTGCCAGCGGGCAGAGCTCCTACGAGCAGTACTTC | CASGQSSYEQYF | - | few | TRBJ2-7 | TRBV18 | 12
TGTGCCAGCAGGAGCGACAGGGGCTCCTACGAGCAGTACTTC | CASRSDRGSYEQYF | TRBD1 | many | TRBJ2-7 | TRBV12-3/TRBV12-4 | 14
TGTGCCAGCAGCGTGACAGGGGAGAGCAATCAGCCCCAGCATTTT | CASSVTGESNQPQHF | TRBD1 | - | TRBJ1-5 | TRBV9 | 15
TGTGCCAGCAGTCCTAACCTCGTGGGTTTGGAGACCCAGTACTTC | CASSPNLVGLETQYF | - | - | TRBJ2-5 | TRBV7-9 | 15
TGCAGTGCTAGTGACCTCGGGACTCAGTGGTACGAGCAGTACTTC | CSASDLGTQWYEQYF | - | - | TRBJ2-7 | TRBV20-1 | 15
TGTGCCAGTAGTATCAGGGTTCAGCAGGAGCAGTACTTC | CASSIRVQQEQYF | - | - | TRBJ2-7 | TRBV19 | 13
TGTGCCATCAGCCGAACAGGGGGAACGAACACCGGGGAGCTGTTTTTT | CAISRTGGTNTGELFF | TRBD1 | many | TRBJ2-2 | TRBV10-3 | 16
TGTGCCAGCAGCTTAGATGTCGCAGGGGGTAACACCGGGGAGCTGTTTTTT | CASSLDVAGGNTGELFF | TRBD1 | - | TRBJ2-2 | TRBV11-2 | 17
TGTGCCAGCAGCGTAGCGACGGCTCCAGGAGCCCAGTACTTC | CASSVATAPGAQYF | - | - | TRBJ2-5 | TRBV5-6 | 14
TGCGCCAGCAGCTTGACGGCAGGTAGTGGGGAGCAGTACTTC | CASSLTAGSGEQYF | - | - | TRBJ2-7 | TRBV5-1 | 14
TGTGCCACTAGCTGGACTAGCACAGATACGCAGTATTTT | CATSWTSTDTQYF | - | many | TRBJ2-3 | TRBV10-3 | 13
TGTGCCAGCAGCTTAGTATTATCCGGGGAGCTGTTTTTT | CASSLVLSGELFF | - | few | TRBJ2-2 | TRBV7-2 | 13
TGTGCCACCAGTGATTTGTCGTCAGACCAAGAGACCCAGTACTTC | CATSDLSSDQETQYF | - | few | TRBJ2-5 | TRBV24-1 | 15
TGTGCCAGCTCACCCCCAGGGGGCCGGGGCGAGCAGTACTTC | CASSPPGGRGEQYF | TRBD1 | once | TRBJ2-7 | TRBV18 | 14
TGTGCCAGCAGCCGCCCGGCCGGGACAGGGAATAATGAGCAGTTCTTC | CASSRPAGTGNNEQFF | TRBD1 | few | TRBJ2-1 | TRBV7-2 | 16
TGTGCCAGCAGCCTAGCTCCAAGGGGCTCAGATACGCAGTATTTT | CASSLAPRGSDTQYF | - | few | TRBJ2-3 | TRBV7-2 | 15
TGTGCCACCAGCAGAGATTTAGCGGGAGGGTTTGAGACCCAGTACTTC | CATSRDLAGGFETQYF | TRBD2 | - | TRBJ2-5 | TRBV15 | 16
TGTGCCAGCAGTTACGGAAGGGTCCAAGAGACCCAGTACTTC | CASSYGRVQETQYF | - | - | TRBJ2-5 | TRBV6-2/TRBV6-3 | 14
TGTGCCAGCAGCTTAGAGTACAGGGGGGCGGACTCCGATCACAATGAGCAGTTCTTC | CASSLEYRGADSDHNEQFF | TRBD1 | - | TRBJ2-1 | TRBV7-8 | 19
TGTGCCAGCAGCTACGAGCAGTACTTC | CASSYEQYF | - | few | TRBJ2-7 | TRBV6-1 | 9
TGCAGCGTTGACGGAGGGGGGAACACTGAAGCTTTCTTT | CSVDGGGNTEAFF | - | - | TRBJ1-1 | TRBV29-1 | 13
TGCGCCAGCAGTGTAAACAGGGTGTACACTGAAGCTTTCTTT | CASSVNRVYTEAFF | - | - | TRBJ1-1 | TRBV10-2 | 14
TGTGCCAGCAGTCTGCAACTAGGAGCCAAAAACATTCAGTACTTC | CASSLQLGAKNIQYF | - | - | TRBJ2-4 | TRBV12-3/TRBV12-4 | 15
TGTGCCAGCAGCCAGCGGCGGGGTCTTTTGTCCTACAATGAGCAGTTCTTC | CASSQRRGLLSYNEQFF | - | - | TRBJ2-1 | TRBV4-2 | 17
TGTGCCAGCAGCTTTATTGGACAGGATTTAGATGGCTACACCTTC | CASSFIGQDLDGYTF | TRBD1 | - | TRBJ1-2 | TRBV7-9 | 15
TGTGCCAGCAGCTTAGGCCCGGGACAGGCGAAACTCAATGAGCAGTTCTTC | CASSLGPGQAKLNEQFF | TRBD1 | - | TRBJ2-1 | TRBV7-2 | 17
TGTGCCACCAGTGATTCGTCCAGGGGAGCCATCGACGGCCATGGCTACACCTTC | CATSDSSRGAIDGHGYTF | - | - | TRBJ1-2 | TRBV24-1 | 18
TGCAGTGCTAGAGATCCACTAGCTGTTTACGAGCAGTACTTC | CSARDPLAVYEQYF | - | few | TRBJ2-7 | TRBV20-1 | 14
TGTGCCAGCAGCAGACAGGGGGCAGGGGAGACCCAGTACTTC | CASSRQGAGETQYF | TRBD1 | - | TRBJ2-5 | TRBV5-6 | 14
TGTGCCAGCAACCCCGGACTAGCGGACCGGTCCCAAGAGACCCAGTACTTC | CASNPGLADRSQETQYF | TRBD2 | - | TRBJ2-5 | TRBV5-8 | 17
TGTGCCACCAGCAGAGATAGGGCTCTTGAAAATACGCAGTATTTT | CATSRDRALENTQYF | - | many | TRBJ2-3 | TRBV15 | 15
TGTGCCAGCAGCCAAACTGGGGGACCGCTTGCCCAAAACATTCAGTACTTC | CASSQTGGPLAQNIQYF | - | few | TRBJ2-4 | TRBV4-2 | 17
TGTGCCACCAGTGATCCCGGACGAGGCGGTACGCAGTATTTT | CATSDPGRGGTQYF | - | - | TRBJ2-3 | TRBV24-1 | 14
TGCGCCAGCAGCTTGGGGGACAGGCCCTTGACCGGGGAGCTGTTTTTT | CASSLGDRPLTGELFF | TRBD1 | - | TRBJ2-2 | TRBV5-1 | 16
TGTGCCAGCAGTTCGGACTGGAACACCGGGGAGCTGTTTTTT | CASSSDWNTGELFF | - | many | TRBJ2-2 | TRBV12-3/TRBV12-4 | 14
TGTGCCAGCAGCTTGGGACTAGCGGGCACTCTCCAAGAGACCCAGTACTTC | CASSLGLAGTLQETQYF | TRBD2 | few | TRBJ2-5 | TRBV7-2 | 17
TGTGCCAGCAGTTACTCGACTAGCGGGTCGACAGATACGCAGTATTTT | CASSYSTSGSTDTQYF | TRBD2 | few | TRBJ2-3 | TRBV6-5 | 16
TGTGCCAGCAGTTTCGGGACTAGCGGGACCACAGATACGCAGTATTTT | CASSFGTSGTTDTQYF | TRBD2 | - | TRBJ2-3 | TRBV2 | 16
TGTGCCAGCAGCTTCAGACAGGGCAGCTCCTACGAGCAGTACTTC | CASSFRQGSSYEQYF | TRBD1 | many | TRBJ2-7 | TRBV7-2 | 15
TGCAGTGCTGGAGGACATAGTTTAGAGACCCAGTACTTC | CSAGGHSLETQYF | - | few | TRBJ2-5 | TRBV20-1 | 13
TGTGCCAGCAGTTTAGGACAGACCGTGAACACTGAAGCTTTCTTT | CASSLGQTVNTEAFF | - | many | TRBJ1-1 | TRBV12-3/TRBV12-4 | 15
TGCAGCGTTGCGGGGGACCTGGCTGGAGAGACCCAGTACTTC | CSVAGDLAGETQYF | - | - | TRBJ2-5 | TRBV29-1 | 14
TGCAGTCATCTCGCCCAGGGCTCCTACAATGAGCAGTTCTTC | CSHLAQGSYNEQFF | - | few | TRBJ2-1 | TRBV29-1 | 14
TGTGCCAGCAGTTTATCAAGGGGCGCAAATTCACCCCTCCACTTT | CASSLSRGANSPLHF | - | - | TRBJ1-6 | TRBV27 | 15
TGTGCCAGCAGTTACGTAGGGGGCGGCACAGATACGCAGTATTTT | CASSYVGGGTDTQYF | TRBD1 | few | TRBJ2-3 | TRBV6-5 | 15
TGTGCCAGCAGCTTATCAAAAGCGGGAGGTGGTACGCAGTATTTT | CASSLSKAGGGTQYF | TRBD2 | many | TRBJ2-3 | TRBV11-2 | 15
TGTGCCAGCAGTTTCCGTAGGGGCAATCAGCCCCAGCATTTT | CASSFRRGNQPQHF | - | many | TRBJ1-5 | TRBV12-3/TRBV12-4 | 14
TGTGCCAGCAGCTTAGCTGCCGGGACAGGGGACTATGGCTACACCTTC | CASSLAAGTGDYGYTF | TRBD1 | - | TRBJ1-2 | TRBV7-2 | 16
TGTGCCACCAGCATGGACTCTGGAAACACCATATATTTT | CATSMDSGNTIYF | - | - | TRBJ1-3 | TRBV15 | 13
TGCGCCAGCAGCCAAGAAGGGACCAACCAAGAGACCCAGTACTTC | CASSQEGTNQETQYF | - | few | TRBJ2-5 | TRBV4-3 | 15
TGTGCCATCAGCCCGGGACAGACCATGAACACTGAAGCTTTCTTT | CAISPGQTMNTEAFF | TRBD1 | many | TRBJ1-1 | TRBV10-3 | 15
TGCAGTGCTAGACCGCCGGGGACAGCCTTCTACAATGAGCAGTTCTTC | CSARPPGTAFYNEQFF | TRBD1 | - | TRBJ2-1 | TRBV20-1 | 16
TGCGCCAGCAGCGGGGCAGGTTACTACGAGCAGTACTTC | CASSGAGYYEQYF | - | - | TRBJ2-7 | TRBV5-1 | 13